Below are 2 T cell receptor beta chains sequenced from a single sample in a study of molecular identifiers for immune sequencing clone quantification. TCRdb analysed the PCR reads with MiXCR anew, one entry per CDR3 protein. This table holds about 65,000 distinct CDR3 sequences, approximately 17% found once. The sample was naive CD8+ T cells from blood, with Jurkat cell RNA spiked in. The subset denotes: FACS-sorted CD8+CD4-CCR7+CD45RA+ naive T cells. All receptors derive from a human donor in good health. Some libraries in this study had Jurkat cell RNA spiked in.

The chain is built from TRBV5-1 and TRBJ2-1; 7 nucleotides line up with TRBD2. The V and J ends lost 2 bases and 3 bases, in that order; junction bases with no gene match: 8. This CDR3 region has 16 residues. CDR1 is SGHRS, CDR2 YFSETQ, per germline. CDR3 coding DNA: TGCGCCAGCAGCTTAAGGGGCCTAGCGGACTACAATGAGCAGTTCTTC. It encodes CASSLRGLADYNEQFF.

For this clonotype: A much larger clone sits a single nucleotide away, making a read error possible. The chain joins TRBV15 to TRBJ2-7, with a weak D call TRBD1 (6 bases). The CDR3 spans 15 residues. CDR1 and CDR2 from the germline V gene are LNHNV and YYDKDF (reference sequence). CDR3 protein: CATSRKSGQLHEQCF. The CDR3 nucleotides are TGTGCCACCAGCAGAAAAAGTGGACAGTTGCACGAGCAGTGCTTC.